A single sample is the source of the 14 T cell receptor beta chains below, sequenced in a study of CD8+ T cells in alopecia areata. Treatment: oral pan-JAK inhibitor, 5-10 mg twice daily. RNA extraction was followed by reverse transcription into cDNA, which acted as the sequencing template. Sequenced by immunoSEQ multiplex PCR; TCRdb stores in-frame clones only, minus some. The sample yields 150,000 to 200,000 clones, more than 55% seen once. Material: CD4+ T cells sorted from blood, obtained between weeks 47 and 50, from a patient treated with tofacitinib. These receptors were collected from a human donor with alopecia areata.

CDR3 bases: TGTGCCAGCAGCTTGGTGTCAGGACAGGTCTACGAGCAGTACTTC. Translating it yields CASSLVSGQVYEQYF. The chain employs TRBV7-2 and TRBJ2-7; 7 nucleotides align to TRBD1. The CDR3 length is 15 residues. V was clipped by 3 bases and J by 3 bases; unmatched bases: 8. CDR1 is SGHTA and CDR2 is FQGNSA in the germline V gene.

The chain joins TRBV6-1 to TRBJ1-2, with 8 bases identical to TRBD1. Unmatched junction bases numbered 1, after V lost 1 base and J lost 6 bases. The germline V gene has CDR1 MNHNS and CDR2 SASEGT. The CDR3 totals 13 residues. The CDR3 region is CASSEGTGNGYTF. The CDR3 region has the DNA TGTGCCAGCAGTGAAGGGACAGGGAATGGCTACACCTTC.

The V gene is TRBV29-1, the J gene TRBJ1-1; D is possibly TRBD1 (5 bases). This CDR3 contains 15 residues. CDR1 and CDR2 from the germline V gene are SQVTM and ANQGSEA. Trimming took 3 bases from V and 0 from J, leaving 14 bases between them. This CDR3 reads CSVEILGTLNTEAFF. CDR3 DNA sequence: TGCAGCGTTGAGATCCTGGGGACCCTGAACACTGAAGCTTTCTTT.

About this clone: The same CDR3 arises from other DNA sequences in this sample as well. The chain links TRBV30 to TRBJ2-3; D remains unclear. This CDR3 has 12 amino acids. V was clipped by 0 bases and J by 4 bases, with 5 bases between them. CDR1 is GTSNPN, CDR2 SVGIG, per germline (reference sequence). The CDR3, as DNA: TGTGCCTGGAGTGTGGCGGCAGATACGCAGTATTTT. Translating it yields CAWSVAADTQYF. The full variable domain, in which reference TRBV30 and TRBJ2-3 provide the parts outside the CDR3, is SQTIHQWPATLVQPVGSPLSLECTVEGTSNPNLYWYRQAAGRGLQLLFYSVGIGQISSEVPQNLSASRPQDRQFILSSKKLLLSDSGFYLCAWSVAADTQYFGPGTRLTVL.

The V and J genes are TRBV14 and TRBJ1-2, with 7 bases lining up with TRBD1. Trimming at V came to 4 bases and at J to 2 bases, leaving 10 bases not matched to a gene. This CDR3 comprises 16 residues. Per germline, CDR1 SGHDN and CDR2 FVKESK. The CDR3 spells CASSLNRQGSNYGYTF. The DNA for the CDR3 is TGTGCCAGCAGCCTCAACAGACAGGGATCAAACTATGGCTACACCTTC.

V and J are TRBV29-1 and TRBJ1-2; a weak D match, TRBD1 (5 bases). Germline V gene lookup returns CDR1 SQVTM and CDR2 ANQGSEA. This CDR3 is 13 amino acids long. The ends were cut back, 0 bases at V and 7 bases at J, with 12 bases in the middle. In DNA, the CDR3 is TGCAGCGTTGAAGAAAGGGGCCGGCGTGGCTACACCTTC. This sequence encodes CSVEERGRRGYTF.

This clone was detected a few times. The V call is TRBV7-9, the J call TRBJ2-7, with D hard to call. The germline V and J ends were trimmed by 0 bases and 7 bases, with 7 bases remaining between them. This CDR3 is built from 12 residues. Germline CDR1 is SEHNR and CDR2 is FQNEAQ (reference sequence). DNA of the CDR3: TGTGCCAGCAGCTTAGCAACCGGGGAGCAGTACTTC. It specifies CASSLATGEQYF.

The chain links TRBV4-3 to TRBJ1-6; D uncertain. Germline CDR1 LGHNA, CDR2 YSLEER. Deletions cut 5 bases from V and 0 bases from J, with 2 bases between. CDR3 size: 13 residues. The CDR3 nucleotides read TGCGCCAGCAGCGGCTCCTATAATTCACCCCTCCACTTT. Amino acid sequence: CASSGSYNSPLHF.

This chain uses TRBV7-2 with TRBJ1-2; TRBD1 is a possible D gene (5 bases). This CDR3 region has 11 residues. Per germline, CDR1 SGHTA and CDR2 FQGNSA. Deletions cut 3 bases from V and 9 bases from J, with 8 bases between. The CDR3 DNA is TGTGCCAGCAGCTTTACAGGCCGCTACACCTTC. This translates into CASSFTGRYTF.

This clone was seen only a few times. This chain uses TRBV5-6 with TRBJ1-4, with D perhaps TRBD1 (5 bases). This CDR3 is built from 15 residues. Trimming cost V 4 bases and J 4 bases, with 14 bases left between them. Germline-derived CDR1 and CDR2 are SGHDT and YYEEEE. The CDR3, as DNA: TGTGCCAGCAGCCTCAAGACAGACATTAATGAAAAACTGTTTTTT. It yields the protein CASSLKTDINEKLFF.

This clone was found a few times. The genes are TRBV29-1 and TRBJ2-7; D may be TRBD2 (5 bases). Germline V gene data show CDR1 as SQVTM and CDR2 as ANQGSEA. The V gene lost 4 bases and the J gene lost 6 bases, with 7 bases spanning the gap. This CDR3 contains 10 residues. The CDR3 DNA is TGCAGCGTTGGAGGACTCGAGCAGTACTTC. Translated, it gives CSVGGLEQYF.

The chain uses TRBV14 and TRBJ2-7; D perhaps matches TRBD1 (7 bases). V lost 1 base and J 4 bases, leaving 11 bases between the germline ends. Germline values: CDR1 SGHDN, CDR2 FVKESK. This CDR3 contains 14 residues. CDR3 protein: CASSQGPGGYEQYF. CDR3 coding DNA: TGTGCCAGCAGCCAAGGCCCAGGGGGGTACGAGCAGTACTTC.

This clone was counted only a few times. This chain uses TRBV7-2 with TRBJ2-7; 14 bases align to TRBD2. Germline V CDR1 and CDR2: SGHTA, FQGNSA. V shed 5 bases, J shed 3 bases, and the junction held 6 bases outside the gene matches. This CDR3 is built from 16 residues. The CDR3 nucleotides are TGTGCCAGCAGCGCCCCGGGGACTAGCGGGGGCTACGAGCAGTACTTC. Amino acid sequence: CASSAPGTSGGYEQYF.

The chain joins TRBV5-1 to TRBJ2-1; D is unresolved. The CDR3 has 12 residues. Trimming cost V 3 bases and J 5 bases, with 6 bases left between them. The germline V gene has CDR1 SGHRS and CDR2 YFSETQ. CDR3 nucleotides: TGCGCCAGCAGCTGGCAGGACAATGAGCAGTTCTTC. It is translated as CASSWQDNEQFF.